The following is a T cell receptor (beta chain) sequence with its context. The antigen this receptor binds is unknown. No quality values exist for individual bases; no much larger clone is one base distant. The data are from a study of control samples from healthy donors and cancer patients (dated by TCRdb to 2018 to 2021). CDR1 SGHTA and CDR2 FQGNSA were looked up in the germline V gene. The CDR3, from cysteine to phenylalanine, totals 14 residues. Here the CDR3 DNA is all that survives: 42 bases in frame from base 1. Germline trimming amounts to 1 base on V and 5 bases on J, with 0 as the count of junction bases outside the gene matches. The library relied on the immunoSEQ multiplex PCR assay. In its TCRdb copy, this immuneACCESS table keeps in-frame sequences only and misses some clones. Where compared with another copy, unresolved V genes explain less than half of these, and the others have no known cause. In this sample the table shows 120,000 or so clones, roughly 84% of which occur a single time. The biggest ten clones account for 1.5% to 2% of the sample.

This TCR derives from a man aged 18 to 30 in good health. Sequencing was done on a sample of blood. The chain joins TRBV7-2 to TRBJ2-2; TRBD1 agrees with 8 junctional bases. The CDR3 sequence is CASSLGTGTGELFF. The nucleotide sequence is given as TGTGCCAGCAGCTTAGGGACAGGGACCGGGGAGCTGTTTTTT.